Listed below are T cell receptor beta chains from one sample, sequenced in a study of blood T cell repertoires in COVID-19. Assay used: immunoSEQ multiplex PCR; TCRdb lists only in-frame clones, some missing. Found here are about 210,000 clones, 83% of them singletons; the top ten hold about 2.3%. The sample comprised peripheral blood. The receptors were sampled from a woman aged 40 to 50 with active or convalescent COVID-19. CDR3s leave out the opening cysteine and the closing phenylalanine or tryptophan. Fields, in order: J gene, V gene, CDR3 protein.

TRBJ2-5 | TRBV27 | ASSLSTPKETQY
TRBJ1-1 | TRBV5-1 | ASSDPDKAYLNTEAF
TRBJ2-1 | TRBV27 | ASRRGGSAYNEQF
TRBJ1-5 | TRBV30 | AWTGGGYSNQPQH
TRBJ2-3 | TRBV24-1 | ATSGGQPTDTQY
TRBJ1-2 | TRBV4-2 | ASSQKMIDARGGYT
TRBJ1-2 | TRBV29-1 | SVETEGYT
TRBJ1-3 | TRBV11-3 | ASSSSGGPGNTIY
TRBJ1-1 | TRBV5-5 | ASSFQGVRNTEAF
TRBJ1-5 | TRBV19 | ASSIVRTGVQPQH
TRBJ2-7 | TRBV5-4 | ASSFISGYEQY
TRBJ2-1 | TRBV9 | ASRFKQGGGGDNEQF
TRBJ1-2 | TRBV3-1/TRBV3-2 | ASSYQMEGYGYT
TRBJ2-7 | TRBV12-3/TRBV12-4 | ASSPDSSYEQY
TRBJ1-2 | TRBV29-1 | SVSNEGTLYYGYT
TRBJ2-7 | TRBV7-8 | ASSFRRDRVIYEQY
TRBJ2-2 | TRBV6-5 | ASSYSGGNTGELF
TRBJ2-5 | TRBV9 | ASSPHPGLEETQY
TRBJ1-1 | TRBV28 | ASGQGGLSEAF
TRBJ1-1 | TRBV4-1 | ASSHPLGVEAF
TRBJ2-7 | TRBV4-1 | ASGRGAEYEQY
TRBJ1-1 | TRBV27 | ASSLQGVNTEAF